The 6 T cell receptor beta chains below all came from one sample that was sequenced in a study. MiXCR, run by TCRdb on the RT-PCR reads, gives a single entry per CDR3 protein. The data contain 650,000 to 800,000 distinct CDR3 sequences, approximately 15% of them seen just once; the ten biggest clones take up 3% to 4.5%. Source material: memory CD4+ T cells from blood. The source is a female donor in good health, serving as a healthy control.

The rearrangement joins TRBV20-1 to TRBJ2-1; 9 bases map to TRBD2. CDR3 length equals 20 residues. The germline gives CDR1 DFQATT, CDR2 SNEGSKA (reference sequence). Germline trimming cut 0 bases from V and 0 bases from J; bases unmatched to any gene: 15. The CDR3, as DNA: TGCAGTGCTAGAGAGGTCAGGTCTAGCGGGAAATATAGCTCCTACAATGAGCAGTTCTTC. It encodes CSAREVRSSGKYSSYNEQFF.

The chain uses TRBV11-2 and TRBJ2-7; 7 positions agree with TRBD2. This CDR3 contains 15 residues. Germline values: CDR1 SGHAT, CDR2 FQNNGV. The V segment lost 3 bases and the J segment 0 bases; nucleotides outside the gene matches: 5. The CDR3 reads CASSFAGRASYEQYF. CDR3 coding DNA: TGTGCCAGCAGCTTCGCGGGGAGGGCCTCCTACGAGCAGTACTTC.

This clonotype was picked up many times. The junction does not match germline at one end; this may be a read error. The chain recombines TRBV7-7 with TRBJ2-1, with D possibly being TRBD1 or TRBD2 (7 bases each). This CDR3 is 15 amino acids long. The germline V gene has CDR1 SSHAT and CDR2 FNYEAQ (reference sequence). CDR3 DNA sequence: TGTGCTAGCAGCTTATCGACTAGCCTGACAGGGGAGCAGTTCTTC. Amino acid sequence: CASSLSTSLTGEQFF.

The chain combines TRBV24-1 with TRBJ2-1; D is ambiguous. The V gene's germline CDR1 is KGHDR and CDR2 SFDVKD. This CDR3 has 14 residues. Deletions cut 1 base from V and 3 bases from J, with 6 bases between. DNA for the CDR3: TGTGCCACCAGTGATTTATCTAACTACAATGAGCAGTTCTTC. Protein product: CATSDLSNYNEQFF.

This clonotype was counted only a few times. Mismatch with germline at one junction end may stem from a read error. The J gene is TRBJ2-7, the V gene TRBV20-1; 11 bases are a match to TRBD2. Germline CDR1 reads DFQATT; CDR2 reads SNEGSKA (reference sequence). This CDR3 region has 14 residues. The CDR3 region is CSAAGTSGFYEHYF. CDR3 nucleotide sequence: TGCAGTGCTGCCGGGACTAGCGGATTCTACGAGCACTACTTC.

This clonotype was seen a handful of times. The CDR3 loop is CASGEHTGELFF. The CDR3 DNA reads as TGCGCCAGCGGTGAGCACACCGGGGAGCTGTTTTTT. This chain joins TRBV5-1 and TRBJ2-2; D is undetermined. The CDR3 is 12 residues long. Trimming left V 7 bases short and J 3 bases short, with 7 bases between. CDR1 and CDR2 (germline): SGHRS, YFSETQ.